This is a list of T cell receptor beta chains from one sample in a study of metastatic and nonmetastatic thyroid tumors. From the PCR reads, TCRdb re-called clones with MiXCR. This table has under 25,000 clones, roughly a quarter appearing once. Sequencing used blood. The receptor set was obtained from a female donor with papillary thyroid cancer or a benign thyroid nodule (not recorded which). Some clones in this sample may be carry-over from other donors' samples. CDR3s include the opening cysteine and the closing phenylalanine or tryptophan. The D gene is left open where the match is weak.

J gene: TRBJ1-1; D gene: NA; V gene: TRBV6-1; CDR3 protein: CASSPGSAGNTEAFF
J gene: TRBJ2-1; D gene: NA; V gene: TRBV6-1; CDR3 protein: CASSRRDEQFF
J gene: TRBJ1-5; D gene: NA; V gene: TRBV12-3/TRBV12-4; CDR3 protein: CASIQATWTQPQHF
J gene: TRBJ1-2; D gene: TRBD1; V gene: TRBV20-1; CDR3 protein: CSALRGTAFLF
J gene: TRBJ2-7; D gene: TRBD1; V gene: TRBV4-1; CDR3 protein: CASRSSGTGVSEQYF
J gene: TRBJ1-3; D gene: NA; V gene: TRBV5-6; CDR3 protein: CASSAYLRHGNTIYF
J gene: TRBJ2-7; D gene: NA; V gene: TRBV20-1; CDR3 protein: CSASGGDFYDLEQYF
J gene: TRBJ2-1; D gene: TRBD2; V gene: TRBV7-2; CDR3 protein: CASSLGLVDEQFF
J gene: TRBJ1-5; D gene: NA; V gene: TRBV28; CDR3 protein: CASTPTVQFGQPQHF
J gene: TRBJ2-3; D gene: TRBD2; V gene: TRBV4-1; CDR3 protein: CASSQDQDSGSRADTQYF
J gene: TRBJ2-7; D gene: TRBD2; V gene: TRBV4-1; CDR3 protein: CASSQTGTSGAGGEEQYF
J gene: TRBJ2-7; D gene: TRBD2; V gene: TRBV20-1; CDR3 protein: CSASPLAGYEQYF
J gene: TRBJ2-1; D gene: TRBD2; V gene: TRBV4-1; CDR3 protein: CASSHPGLAGGPYYNEQFF
J gene: TRBJ1-1; D gene: NA; V gene: TRBV5-1; CDR3 protein: CASSLRGVAANTEAFF
J gene: TRBJ2-5; D gene: NA; V gene: TRBV7-9; CDR3 protein: CASSITSGQQETQYF
J gene: TRBJ1-5; D gene: NA; V gene: TRBV28; CDR3 protein: CASSTIGQLNQPQHF
J gene: TRBJ1-2; D gene: NA; V gene: TRBV12-3/TRBV12-4; CDR3 protein: CAIGTETGSNYGYTF
J gene: TRBJ2-1; D gene: TRBD2; V gene: TRBV20-1; CDR3 protein: CSAQTSGMGNEQFF
J gene: TRBJ2-7; D gene: NA; V gene: TRBV28; CDR3 protein: CASSFQGRTLYEQYF
J gene: TRBJ1-2; D gene: NA; V gene: TRBV6-5; CDR3 protein: CASSYSGARQLYGYTF
J gene: TRBJ1-5; D gene: NA; V gene: TRBV27; CDR3 protein: CASISAPAF
J gene: TRBJ2-5; D gene: TRBD2; V gene: TRBV2; CDR3 protein: CASSLQGLAGGETQYF
J gene: TRBJ2-3; D gene: TRBD1; V gene: TRBV6-1; CDR3 protein: CASSTGGAEDTQYF
J gene: TRBJ1-1; D gene: NA; V gene: TRBV6-1; CDR3 protein: CASSQRMNTEAFF
J gene: TRBJ1-2; D gene: NA; V gene: TRBV6-1; CDR3 protein: CASSDQGARAGHYGYTF
J gene: TRBJ1-2; D gene: NA; V gene: TRBV24-1; CDR3 protein: CATSNIYGGYTF
J gene: TRBJ1-4; D gene: NA; V gene: TRBV7-2; CDR3 protein: CASSLERDEKLFF
J gene: TRBJ2-7; D gene: NA; V gene: TRBV13; CDR3 protein: CASSTGALDYEQYF
J gene: TRBJ2-5; D gene: NA; V gene: TRBV3-1; CDR3 protein: CASSQQGGGKTQYF
J gene: TRBJ2-7; D gene: TRBD1; V gene: TRBV6-1; CDR3 protein: CASGRTGLYEQYF
J gene: TRBJ2-7; D gene: TRBD1; V gene: TRBV29-1; CDR3 protein: CSSRPGQDSYEQYF
J gene: TRBJ2-1; D gene: NA; V gene: TRBV9; CDR3 protein: CASGGSSSYNEQFF
J gene: TRBJ1-2; D gene: NA; V gene: TRBV6-2/TRBV6-3; CDR3 protein: CASSYSWGAGYGYTF
J gene: TRBJ1-2; D gene: NA; V gene: TRBV18; CDR3 protein: CASSPTVGYGYTF
J gene: TRBJ1-4; D gene: TRBD1; V gene: TRBV4-3; CDR3 protein: CASSPRLGTGSTEKLFF
J gene: TRBJ1-2; D gene: TRBD1; V gene: TRBV9; CDR3 protein: CASSGRQGPYGYTF
J gene: TRBJ2-7; D gene: NA; V gene: TRBV6-1; CDR3 protein: CASWGTYEQYF
J gene: TRBJ2-7; D gene: TRBD1; V gene: TRBV11-2; CDR3 protein: CASSTSRQGSYEQYF
J gene: TRBJ1-1; D gene: NA; V gene: TRBV28; CDR3 protein: CASISTETAEAFF
J gene: TRBJ1-2; D gene: TRBD1; V gene: TRBV7-9; CDR3 protein: CASSPFGQGSGYTF
J gene: TRBJ2-7; D gene: TRBD1; V gene: TRBV6-5; CDR3 protein: CASSYLQGGEQYF
J gene: TRBJ2-5; D gene: NA; V gene: TRBV6-1; CDR3 protein: CASSVTGQETQYF
J gene: TRBJ2-1; D gene: NA; V gene: TRBV14; CDR3 protein: CASSQFLGRDDEQFF
J gene: TRBJ1-2; D gene: TRBD1; V gene: TRBV11-1; CDR3 protein: CASSSPRQGDSGYTF
J gene: TRBJ1-2; D gene: TRBD1; V gene: TRBV11-2; CDR3 protein: CASSSTGQGNFDGYTF